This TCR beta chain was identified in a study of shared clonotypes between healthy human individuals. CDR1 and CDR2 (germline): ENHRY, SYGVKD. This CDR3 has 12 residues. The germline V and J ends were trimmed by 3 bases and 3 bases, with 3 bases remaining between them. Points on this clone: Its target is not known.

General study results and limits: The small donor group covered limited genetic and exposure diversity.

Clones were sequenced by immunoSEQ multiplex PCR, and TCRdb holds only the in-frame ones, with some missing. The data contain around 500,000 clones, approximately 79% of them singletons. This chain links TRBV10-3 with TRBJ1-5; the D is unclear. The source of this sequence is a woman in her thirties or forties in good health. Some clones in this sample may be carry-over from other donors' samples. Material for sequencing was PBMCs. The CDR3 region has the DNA TGTGCCATCAGTGAAACCAATCAGCCCCAGCATTTT. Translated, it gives CAISETNQPQHF.